The 15 T cell receptor beta chains below come from one sample, sequenced in a study of T cells in women clearing cervical HPV infection. The protocol was immunoSEQ multiplex PCR, while the TCRdb copy is restricted to in-frame clones and leaves out a portion. This sample's table has about 20,000 clones. Sample: blood buffy coat. The source of these receptors is a woman aged 18 to 69 with a cervical HPV16 infection that either progressed to CIN3+ or cleared (not recorded which).

As regards this clone: Read coverage stops 3 residues before the CDR3 terminus; the germline J gene supplies the remainder. The rearrangement uses TRBV6-2 or TRBV6-3 and TRBJ1-4, with unresolved D. There are 15 residues in the CDR3. From germline, CDR1 is MNHEY and CDR2 SVGEGT. V lost 0 bases and J 3 bases, leaving 8 bases between the germline ends. This CDR3 reads CASSYSAVANEKLFF. The sequenced CDR3 bases are TGTGCCAGCAGTTACTCCGCGGTTGCTAATGAAAAA.

Of note for this clone: The CDR3 end falls 3 residues outside the read, so it is completed with the germline J gene. The V and J genes are TRBV20-1 and TRBJ2-7; TRBD2 matches 7 bases. Losses at the gene ends were 5 bases for V and 3 bases for J; bases not matched to a gene: 10. The CDR3 loop spans 14 amino acids. The V gene's germline CDR1 is DFQATT and CDR2 SNEGSKA (reference sequence). CDR3 sequence reads: CSAAPQAGSYEQYF. CDR3 bases read: TGCAGTGCTGCCCCCCAAGCGGGAAGCTACGAG.

The CDR3 sequence: CASSPGQGPPQYF. The CDR3 bases that were read are TGTGCCAGCAGCCCGGGACAGGGCCCCCCG. J is TRBJ2-3 and V is TRBV2; the match to TRBD1 covers 9 bases. The CDR3 extends 3 residues past the end of the read, so its final part is completed from the germline J gene. From germline, CDR1 is SNHLY and CDR2 FYNNEI. The CDR3 runs to 13 residues.

Remarks on this clone: The read falls 3 residues short of the CDR3 end, and the missing part is taken from the germline J gene. The J gene is TRBJ2-6, the V gene TRBV7-6, with a weak D call TRBD2 (5 bases). Trimming took off 2 bases at V and 2 bases at J, with 7 bases between the two ends. Germline assignment: CDR1 SGHVS and CDR2 FNYEAQ. The CDR3 has 15 residues. Partial CDR3 DNA: TGTGCCAGCAGCTTAACGGGGACTGGGGCCAACGTC. This sequence encodes CASSLTGTGANV. The CDR3 in full is CASSLTGTGANVLTF.

A word on this clone: The read ends 3 residues early relative to the CDR3; the germline J gene fills the gap. The chain joins TRBV5-5 to TRBJ2-1; no definite D call. The CDR3 is 15 amino acids. Germline V gene lookup returns CDR1 SGHKS and CDR2 YYEKEE (reference sequence). V lost 1 base, J lost 0 bases, and 8 bases lay in between. Incomplete CDR3 DNA: TGTGCCAGCAGCTTGTACAGTGACTCCTACAATGAG. Its protein is CASSLYSDSYNE. The full CDR3 reads CASSLYSDSYNEQFF.

As concerns this clone: The read stops 3 residues short of the end of the CDR3; the missing end is completed from the germline J gene. The chain joins TRBV7-9 to TRBJ2-4, with 7 positions matching TRBD1. Per the germline V gene, CDR1 is SEHNR and CDR2 is FQNEAQ (reference sequence). The CDR3 contains 15 residues. The CDR3 DNA, read in part, is TGTGCCAGCAGCCCGGGACAGCGATTGAACTATGGT. This sequence encodes CASSPGQRLNYG. The whole CDR3 region reads CASSPGQRLNYGQYF.

Comment on this clone: The read terminates 3 residues before the CDR3 end, so the remaining end is supplied by the germline J gene. The chain combines TRBV18 with TRBJ1-5; D unresolved. This CDR3 spans 15 amino acids. Deletions cut 6 bases from V and 8 bases from J, with 20 bases between. Germline assignment: CDR1 KGHSH and CDR2 LQKENI. The CDR3 loop reads CASSPIAGEGEPQHF. CDR3 DNA (partial): TGTGCCAGCTCCCCCATAGCGGGAGAGGGAGAGCCC.

Comments on this clone: With the read ending 3 residues before the CDR3 end, the germline J gene is used to fill in that end. The chain combines TRBV12-3 or TRBV12-4 with TRBJ2-7, with 7 nucleotides matching TRBD2. V was clipped by 0 bases and J by 4 bases; unmatched bases: 6. The CDR3 extends over 15 amino acids. The CDR3 bases that were read are TGTGCCAGCAGTTTAGCTGGCGGGAGTATATACGAG. This translates into CASSLAGGSIYE. The entire CDR3 sequence reads CASSLAGGSIYEQYF.

For this clone: The read stops 3 residues short of the end of the CDR3; the missing end is completed from the germline J gene. V is TRBV19 and J is TRBJ2-1, with 8 bases that match TRBD1. The CDR3 is 13 residues long. V dropped 10 bases and J dropped 5; count of bases not matched to a gene: 7. The V gene's germline CDR1 is LNHDA and CDR2 SQIVND (reference sequence). The sequenced CDR3 bases are TGTGCCACCGGGACAGGTAACCACAATGAG. It translates to CATGTGNHNE. The CDR3 in its entirety is CATGTGNHNEQFF. Full variable domain (outside the CDR3, taken from reference TRBV19 and TRBJ2-1): DGGITQSPKYLFRKEGQNVTLSCEQNLNHDAMYWYRQDPGQGLRLIYYSQIVNDFQKGDIAEGYSVSREKKESFPLTVTSAQKNPTAFYLCATGTGNHNEQFFGPGTRLTVL.

This CDR3 is CASTDRGGKLFF. The sequenced CDR3 bases are TGTGCCAGTACAGACAGGGGAGGAAAG. The chain carries TRBV19 and TRBJ2-2, with TRBD1 matching over 8 bases. The CDR3 end is not reached by the read, which stops 3 residues before it; the germline J gene fills it in. Germline-derived CDR1 and CDR2 are LNHDA and SQIVND (reference sequence). The CDR3 has 12 amino acids. Variable domain in full (rest from reference TRBV19 and TRBJ2-2): DGGITQSPKYLFRKEGQNVTLSCEQNLNHDAMYWYRQDPGQGLRLIYYSQIVNDFQKGDIAEGYSVSREKKESFPLTVTSAQKNPTAFYLCASTDRGGKLFFGEGSRLTVL.

As regards this clone: The CDR3 is cut off 3 residues early in the read; its end comes from the germline J gene. The gene calls are TRBV19 and TRBJ2-7; 8 bases agree with TRBD1. The CDR3 runs 14 residues. The V gene end was trimmed by 6 bases and the J gene end by 1 base; junction bases not matched to a gene: 5. Germline V lookup: CDR1 LNHDA, CDR2 SQIVND (reference sequence). Partial CDR3 DNA: TGTGCCAGTAGCGCCGGGACAGGATCCTACGAG. Its protein is CASSAGTGSYE. The entire CDR3 is CASSAGTGSYEQYF.

On this clone itself: The observed sequence ends 3 residues before the CDR3 terminus, with the missing tail filled in from the germline J gene. The rearrangement links TRBV5-4 to TRBJ2-5, with TRBD1 matching 8 bases. Germline trimming cut 10 bases from V and 5 bases from J; bases unmatched to any gene: 13. CDR3 size: 14 residues. Germline lookup yields CDR1 SGHNT and CDR2 YYREEE (reference sequence). The part of the CDR3 DNA that was read is TGTGCCGGGGGATCGCAGGGGGCGAAGGAGACC. It is translated as CAGGSQGAKET. The entire CDR3 sequence reads CAGGSQGAKETQYF. Combining the CDR3 with reference TRBV5-4 and TRBJ2-5 gives the whole variable domain ETGVTQSPTHLIKTRGQQVTLRCSSQSGHNTVSWYQQALGQGPQFIFQYYREEENGRGNFPPRFSGLQFPNYSSELNVNALELDDSALYLCAGGSQGAKETQYFGPGTRLLVL.

With regard to this clone: The read comes to an end 3 residues before the CDR3 does, leaving the germline J gene to fill in the end. This chain uses TRBV18 with TRBJ1-2, with 7 positions matching TRBD1. This CDR3 is 15 amino acids long. Germline-derived CDR1 and CDR2 are KGHSH and LQKENI. CDR3 bases read: TGTGCCAGCTCTATGGACAGGACAAGCACAGATACC. It yields the protein CASSMDRTSTDT. The CDR3 in its entirety is CASSMDRTSTDTYTF.

Details on this clone: The CDR3 goes on 3 residues after the read ends, and that part is filled in from the germline J gene. The chain recombines TRBV20-1 with TRBJ2-1; 8 nucleotides match TRBD2. Germline trimming cut 5 bases from V and 7 bases from J; bases unmatched to any gene: 13. CDR3 length equals 15 residues. The germline V gene encodes CDR1 DFQATT and CDR2 SNEGSKA (reference sequence). The DNA read from the CDR3 is TGCAGTGCTGCGCTGGCGGGAGGCCGGGGGAATGAG. Its protein is CSAALAGGRGNE. The complete CDR3 reads CSAALAGGRGNEQFF.

Concerning this clone: The read falls 3 residues short of the CDR3 end, and the missing part is taken from the germline J gene. The rearrangement links TRBV14 to TRBJ2-1; unclear D gene. V shed 1 base and J shed 1 base, with 8 bases lying between them. The CDR3 spans 15 residues. The V gene's germline CDR1 is SGHDN and CDR2 FVKESK. The CDR3 bases that were read are TGTGCCAGCAGCCAAGGATTAGTATCCTACAATGAG. Translating it yields CASSQGLVSYNE. The whole CDR3 protein is CASSQGLVSYNEQFF.